This T cell receptor beta chain is from a study of blood T cell repertoires in COVID-19. Source study methods: Estimation of nucleated cell counts was performed using reference gene primer amplification. The protocol was immunoSEQ multiplex PCR, while the TCRdb copy is restricted to in-frame clones and leaves out a portion. V, J and clone size reflect that table, while D and trimming were determined from the DNA. The sample has fewer than 500,000 clones; about 90% are singletons. In germline, CDR1 is MGHRA, CDR2 YSYEKL. Unmatched junction bases numbered 6, after V lost 1 base and J lost 2 bases. This CDR3 contains 16 residues.

Sequences were obtained from peripheral blood. The TCR comes from a man between 18 and 35 years old with COVID-19, enrolled during active disease. The chain recombines TRBV4-1 with TRBJ2-7; 9 positions match TRBD1. The CDR3 coding sequence is TGCGCCAGCAGCCAAGGCCGGACAGGGGTTCCCTACGAGCAGTACTTC. It codes for CASSQGRTGVPYEQYF.